The 21 T cell receptor beta chains given below trace back to one sample, sequenced in a study of blood T cell repertoires in COVID-19. The data were produced by immunoSEQ multiplex PCR, yet TCRdb's version contains in-frame clones alone and is incomplete. Altogether more than 100,000 clones are present, 89% being singletons, with the ten largest covering more than 15%. Sequencing was carried out using peripheral blood. These receptor sequences come from a woman older than 75 in a cohort sampled during active COVID-19.

The chain couples TRBV6-2 or TRBV6-3 to TRBJ2-2, with 8 bases identical to TRBD1. CDR1 MNHEY and CDR2 SVGEGT come from the germline V gene. The CDR3 runs to 17 residues. The ends lost 2 bases at V and 1 base at J; junction bases unmatched: 6. DNA of the CDR3: TGTGCCAGCAGTTACCCGAGAGGGACAGGGAACACCGGGGAGCTGTTTTTT. This translates into CASSYPRGTGNTGELFF.

The chain couples TRBV12-3 or TRBV12-4 to TRBJ2-3; D call uncertain. This CDR3 comprises 11 residues. V lost 6 bases and J lost 7, with 8 bases in between. The CDR3 coding sequence is TGTGCCAGCAGATACAGAAATACGCAGTATTTT. This sequence encodes CASRYRNTQYF.

The chain couples TRBV19 to TRBJ2-4; D gene unclear. Germline CDR1 LNHDA, CDR2 SQIVND (reference sequence). V was trimmed by 7 bases and J by 7 bases, leaving 14 bases between them. This CDR3 is 13 amino acids long. CDR3 protein: CASTSRSINIQYF. The CDR3 DNA reads TGTGCCAGTACCTCACGGTCCATTAACATTCAGTACTTC.

This chain links TRBV12-3 or TRBV12-4 with TRBJ1-5, with D maybe TRBD1 (5 bases). The ends were cut back, 6 bases at V and 4 bases at J, with 10 bases in the middle. The CDR3 length is 13 residues. DNA for the CDR3: TGTGCCAGCAGGACCGACAGAAATCAGCCCCAGCATTTT. This encodes CASRTDRNQPQHF.

V is TRBV5-8 and J is TRBJ2-7; 15 bases match TRBD2. V was clipped by 4 bases and J by 2 bases; unmatched bases: 10. The CDR3 is 18 residues long. The germline V gene has CDR1 SGHTS and CDR2 YDEGEE. CDR3 region: CASSAGTSGRRPPYEQYF. The CDR3 DNA is TGTGCCAGCAGCGCCGGGACTAGCGGGAGGCGGCCCCCCTACGAGCAGTACTTC. The full variable domain, completed using reference TRBV5-8 and TRBJ2-7, is EAGVTQSPTHLIKTRGQQATLRCSPISGHTSVYWYQQALGLGLQFLLWYDEGEERNRGNFPPRFSGRQFPNYSSELNVNALELEDSALYLCASSAGTSGRRPPYEQYFGPGTRLTVT.

This chain joins TRBV7-9 and TRBJ2-2; no reliable D call. CDR1 and CDR2 from the germline V gene are SEHNR and FQNEAQ (reference sequence). The CDR3 contains 13 residues. V dropped 5 bases and J dropped 2 bases, with 6 bases sitting between them. CDR3 residues: CASSRSNTGELFF. The DNA of the CDR3 is TGTGCCAGCAGCAGGAGTAACACCGGGGAGCTGTTTTTT. Drawing the rest from reference TRBV7-9 and TRBJ2-2, the complete variable domain is DTGVSQNPRHKITKRGQNVTFRCDPISEHNRLYWYRQTLGQGPEFLTYFQNEAQLEKSRLLSDRFSAERPKGSFSTLEIQRTEQGDSAMYLCASSRSNTGELFFGEGSRLTVL.

J is TRBJ2-1 and V is TRBV6-5, with TRBD2 matching over 7 bases. J was trimmed by 3 bases and V by 10 bases; bases with no gene match: 9. The CDR3 runs 14 residues. Germline V gene data show CDR1 as MNHEY and CDR2 as SVGAGI. CDR3 in amino acids: CAKITSVIYNEQFF. Written as DNA, the CDR3 is TGTGCCAAGATAACTAGCGTCATCTACAATGAGCAGTTCTTC.

V usage is TRBV28 and J usage is TRBJ1-1; D may be TRBD1 (5 bases). CDR1 and CDR2 (germline): MDHEN, SYDVKM. Trimming removed 4 bases at V and 5 bases at J, with 11 bases between. This CDR3 is 13 amino acids long. The CDR3 spells CASSSGVWTEAFF. The CDR3 nucleotides are TGTGCCAGCAGTTCGGGGGTTTGGACTGAAGCTTTCTTT.

This rearrangement joins TRBV20-1 to TRBJ1-2; no definite D call. CDR3 length: 11 residues. Germline CDR1 reads DFQATT; CDR2 reads SNEGSKA (reference sequence). Trimming took off 6 bases at V and 6 bases at J, with 11 bases between the two ends. The CDR3 is CSALPKHGYTF. In nucleotides, the CDR3 is TGCAGTGCACTCCCCAAACATGGCTACACCTTC.

V gene TRBV24-1 combines with J gene TRBJ2-3, with D possibly TRBD2 on 5 matching bases. This CDR3 is built from 16 residues. The V gene lost 5 bases and the J gene lost 0 bases, with 14 bases spanning the gap. The V gene's germline CDR1 is KGHDR and CDR2 SFDVKD. The CDR3 loop is CATSVGLASSTDTQYF. The CDR3 DNA reads as TGTGCCACCAGTGTAGGGTTAGCGTCAAGCACAGATACGCAGTATTTT.

This clone is a singleton in its sample. The CDR3 coding sequence is TGCGCCAGCAGCTTGGGGCCTAGCGGGAGTTTTGTCTACAATGAGCAGTTCTTC. This codes for CASSLGPSGSFVYNEQFF. The chain carries TRBV5-1 and TRBJ2-1; 10 nucleotides match TRBD2. The CDR3 covers 18 residues. The ends lost 0 bases at V and 3 bases at J; junction bases unmatched: 9. Germline V gives CDR1 SGHRS, CDR2 YFSETQ.

This sequence joins TRBV5-1 and TRBJ2-2; the match to TRBD1 covers 9 bases. With 5 bases clipped from V and 5 bases from J, the junction kept 4 bases outside the gene matches. Germline V gene lookup returns CDR1 SGHRS and CDR2 YFSETQ. CDR3 size: 14 residues. CDR3 region: CASRQGQGTGELFF. As DNA, the CDR3 is TGCGCCAGCAGGCAAGGACAGGGGACCGGGGAGCTGTTTTTT.

The CDR3 coding sequence is TGTGCCAGCAGTATGCAAGGGGGACCCCTCCACTTT. It encodes CASSMQGGPLHF. The gene calls are TRBV14 and TRBJ1-6; D may be TRBD1 (6 bases). Germline V gives CDR1 SGHDN, CDR2 FVKESK. V was pared by 6 bases and J by 12 bases, with 12 bases between. The CDR3 sequence is 12 residues long. Full variable domain (remainder filled in from reference TRBV14 and TRBJ1-6): EAGVTQFPSHSVIEKGQTVTLRCDPISGHDNLYWYRRVMGKEIKFLLHFVKESKQDESGMPNNRFLAERTGGTYSTLKVQPAELEDSGVYFCASSMQGGPLHFGNGTRLTVT.

This chain uses TRBV5-1 with TRBJ2-6; a possible D gene is TRBD2 (5 bases). Per the germline V gene, CDR1 is SGHRS and CDR2 is YFSETQ. This CDR3 contains 17 residues. Deletions cut 0 bases from V and 0 bases from J, with 10 bases between. For the CDR3, the DNA is TGCGCCAGCAGCTTGGGGACTGCCGTCTCTGGGGCCAACGTCCTGACTTTC. The encoded protein is CASSLGTAVSGANVLTF. Full variable domain (outside the CDR3, taken from reference TRBV5-1 and TRBJ2-6): KAGVTQTPRYLIKTRGQQVTLSCSPISGHRSVSWYQQTPGQGLQFLFEYFSETQRNKGNFPGRFSGRQFSNSRSEMNVSTLELGDSALYLCASSLGTAVSGANVLTFGAGSRLTVL.

The genes are TRBV10-1 and TRBJ2-3, with D unresolved. The CDR3 covers 14 residues. The V end lost 3 bases, the J end lost 0 bases, and 7 bases lay between the germline ends. Germline CDR1 and CDR2: WNHNN and SYGVQD (reference sequence). The CDR3 spells CASSDPGSTDTQYF. The CDR3 DNA is TGCGCCAGCAGTGACCCCGGGAGCACAGATACGCAGTATTTT.

CDR3 residues: CASSFRGLNTEAFF. The CDR3 nucleotides read TGTGCCAGCAGCTTCCGGGGATTGAACACTGAAGCTTTCTTT. The V and J genes are TRBV5-5 and TRBJ1-1; D is unclear. Trimming removed 2 bases at V and 0 bases at J, with 8 bases between. Germline V gene lookup returns CDR1 SGHKS and CDR2 YYEKEE (reference sequence). The CDR3 covers 14 residues.

V and J are TRBV5-6 and TRBJ1-1; 8 bases line up with TRBD1. CDR1 SGHDT and CDR2 YYEEEE come from the germline V gene. The V segment lost 0 bases and the J segment 3 bases; nucleotides outside the gene matches: 7. This CDR3 comprises 16 residues. The CDR3 DNA sequence: TGTGCCAGCAGCTTGGCCAGGGGGCGCAGGGACACTGAAGCTTTCTTT. As protein: CASSLARGRRDTEAFF.

V is TRBV5-4 and J is TRBJ2-3; 9 bases align to TRBD2. This CDR3 is built from 14 residues. Germline trimming cut 4 bases from V and 3 bases from J; bases unmatched to any gene: 3. The germline V gene has CDR1 SGHNT and CDR2 YYREEE (reference sequence). The DNA for the CDR3 is TGTGCCAGCAGCCCAACTAGCGGGACAGATACGCAGTATTTT. Its protein product is CASSPTSGTDTQYF.

The V call is TRBV5-1, the J call TRBJ2-7, with 12 bases that match TRBD1. CDR1 and CDR2 (germline): SGHRS, YFSETQ. V trimming: 4 bases; J trimming: 4 bases; junction bases outside the gene matches: 6. This CDR3 has 15 amino acids. CDR3 loop: CASSPGTGGRYEQYF. The CDR3 DNA is TGCGCCAGCAGCCCAGGGACAGGGGGCAGGTACGAGCAGTACTTC. The whole variable domain, remainder taken from reference TRBV5-1 and TRBJ2-7, is KAGVTQTPRYLIKTRGQQVTLSCSPISGHRSVSWYQQTPGQGLQFLFEYFSETQRNKGNFPGRFSGRQFSNSRSEMNVSTLELGDSALYLCASSPGTGGRYEQYFGPGTRLTVT.

This clone has just a few counts. The chain joins TRBV7-8 to TRBJ2-1, with TRBD1 identical over 7 bases. The V gene end was trimmed by 6 bases and the J gene end by 2 bases; junction bases not matched to a gene: 7. Germline assignment: CDR1 SGHVS and CDR2 FQNEAQ. This CDR3 comprises 15 residues. DNA of the CDR3: TGTGCCAGCAGACGGGACAGAGGCACCTACAATGAGCAGTTCTTC. It yields the protein CASRRDRGTYNEQFF.

The chain couples TRBV5-1 to TRBJ2-1; 8 bases align to TRBD2. The CDR3 is 17 residues long. Germline V CDR1 and CDR2: SGHRS, YFSETQ. Trimming took 4 bases from V and 6 from J; bases not matched to a gene: 15. For the CDR3, the DNA is TGCGCCAGCAGCCCCCATGGGGCGGGGGGTCGGGGCAATGAGCAGTTCTTC. It encodes CASSPHGAGGRGNEQFF. Drawing the rest from reference TRBV5-1 and TRBJ2-1, the complete variable domain is KAGVTQTPRYLIKTRGQQVTLSCSPISGHRSVSWYQQTPGQGLQFLFEYFSETQRNKGNFPGRFSGRQFSNSRSEMNVSTLELGDSALYLCASSPHGAGGRGNEQFFGPGTRLTVL.